This T cell receptor (beta chain) was captured in a study of cytomegalovirus exposure and HLA in healthy donors. Regarding this clone: Its antigen is still unknown.

The PCR ran on 60 Vbeta and 13 Jbeta primers. Produced via immunoSEQ multiplex PCR; TCRdb's table is partial and in-frame only. The sample carries some 120,000 clones, 65% to 85% recorded once. Study observations and caveats: The study listed approximately 160 cytomegalovirus-associated TCR beta chains. Serostatus for CMV was the only available immune exposure information.

What was sequenced was PBMCs. This receptor was identified in a man in his fifties in good health and CMV-seronegative.

The DNA of the CDR3 is TGTGCCAGCAGGTCCCAGGGGACAGATACGCAGTATTTT. Translation gives CASRSQGTDTQYF. The V call is TRBV6-5, the J call TRBJ2-3; maybe TRBD1 (6 bases). With 6 bases removed from V and 3 bases from J, the gap between germline ends came to 10 bases. Germline CDR1 and CDR2: MNHEY and SVGAGI. This CDR3 has 13 amino acids.